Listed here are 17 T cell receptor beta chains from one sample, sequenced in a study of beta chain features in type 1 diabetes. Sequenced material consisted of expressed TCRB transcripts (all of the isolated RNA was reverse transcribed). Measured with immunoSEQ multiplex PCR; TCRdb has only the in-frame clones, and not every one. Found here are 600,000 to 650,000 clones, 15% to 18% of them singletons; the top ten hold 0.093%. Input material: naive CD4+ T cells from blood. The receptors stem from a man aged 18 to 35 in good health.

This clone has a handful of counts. The CDR3 nucleotides read TGCGCCAGCAGCTTGGCTGTATCAGCCAAAAACATTCAGTACTTC. As protein: CASSLAVSAKNIQYF. The rearrangement joins TRBV5-1 to TRBJ2-4; D call uncertain. The CDR3 consists of 15 residues. With 0 bases removed from V and 0 bases from J, the gap between germline ends came to 7 bases. The germline V gene encodes CDR1 SGHRS and CDR2 YFSETQ.

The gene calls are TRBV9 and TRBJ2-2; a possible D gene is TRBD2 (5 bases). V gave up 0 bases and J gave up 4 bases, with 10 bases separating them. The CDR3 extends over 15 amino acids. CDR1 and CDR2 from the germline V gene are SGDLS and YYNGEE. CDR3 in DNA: TGTGCCAGCAGCGTAGGAGGGCATGGCACCGGGGAGCTGTTTTTT. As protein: CASSVGGHGTGELFF.

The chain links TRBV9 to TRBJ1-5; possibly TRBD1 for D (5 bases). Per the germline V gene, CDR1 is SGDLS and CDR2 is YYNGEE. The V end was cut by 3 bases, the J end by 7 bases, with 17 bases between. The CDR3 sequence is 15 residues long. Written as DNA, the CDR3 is TGTGCCAGCAGCGCGACGGGGCGGTACGACCAGCCCCAGCATTTT. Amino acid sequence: CASSATGRYDQPQHF. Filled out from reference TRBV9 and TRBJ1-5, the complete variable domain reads DSGVTQTPKHLITATGQRVTLRCSPRSGDLSVYWYQQSLDQGLQFLIQYYNGEERAKGNILERFSAQQFPDLHSELNLSSLELGDSALYFCASSATGRYDQPQHFGDGTRLSIL.

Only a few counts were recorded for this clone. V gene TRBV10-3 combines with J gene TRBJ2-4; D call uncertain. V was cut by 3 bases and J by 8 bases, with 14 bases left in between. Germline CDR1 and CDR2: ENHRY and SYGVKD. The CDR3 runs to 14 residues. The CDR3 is CAISDMFGPDIQYF. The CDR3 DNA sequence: TGTGCCATCAGTGATATGTTCGGCCCGGACATTCAGTACTTC.

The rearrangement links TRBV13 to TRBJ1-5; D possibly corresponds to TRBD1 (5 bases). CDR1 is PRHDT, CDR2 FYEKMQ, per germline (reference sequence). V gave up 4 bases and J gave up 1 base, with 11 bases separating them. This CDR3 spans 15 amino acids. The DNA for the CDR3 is TGTGCCAGCAGCTACGGGGGGATAAGCAATCAGCCCCAGCATTTT. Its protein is CASSYGGISNQPQHF.

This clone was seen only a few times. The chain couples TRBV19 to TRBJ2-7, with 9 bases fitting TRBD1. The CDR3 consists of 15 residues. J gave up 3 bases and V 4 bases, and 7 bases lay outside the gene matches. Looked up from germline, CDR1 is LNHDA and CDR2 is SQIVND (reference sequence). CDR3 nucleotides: TGTGCCAGTAGTAGGAAGGGACAGGGCCTCTACGAGCAGTACTTC. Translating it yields CASSRKGQGLYEQYF.

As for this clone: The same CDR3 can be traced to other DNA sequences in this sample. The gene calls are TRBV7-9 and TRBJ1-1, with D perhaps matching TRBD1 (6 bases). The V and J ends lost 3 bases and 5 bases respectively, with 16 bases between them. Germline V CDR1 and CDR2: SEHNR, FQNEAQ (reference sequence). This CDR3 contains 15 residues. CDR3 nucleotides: TGTGCCAGCAGCTTCGGTGGGGGGCGCAGGACTGAAGCTTTCTTT. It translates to CASSFGGGRRTEAFF.

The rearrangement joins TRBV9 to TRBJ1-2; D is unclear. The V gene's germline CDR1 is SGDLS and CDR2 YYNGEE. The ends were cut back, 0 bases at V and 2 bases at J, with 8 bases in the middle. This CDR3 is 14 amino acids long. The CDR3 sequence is CASSVGITNYGYTF. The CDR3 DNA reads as TGTGCCAGCAGCGTAGGCATTACCAACTATGGCTACACCTTC.

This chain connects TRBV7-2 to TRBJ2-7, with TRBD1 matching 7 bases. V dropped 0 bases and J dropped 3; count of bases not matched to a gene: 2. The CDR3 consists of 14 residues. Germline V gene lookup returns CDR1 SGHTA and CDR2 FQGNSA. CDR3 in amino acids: CASSLARGSYEQYF. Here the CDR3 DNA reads TGTGCCAGCAGCTTAGCCAGGGGGAGCTACGAGCAGTACTTC.

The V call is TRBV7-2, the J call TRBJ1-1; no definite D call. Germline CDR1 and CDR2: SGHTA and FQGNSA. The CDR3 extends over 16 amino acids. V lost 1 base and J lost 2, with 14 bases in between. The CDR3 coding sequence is TGTGCCAGCAGCTTAGTAAGTGGACGGCGAAACACTGAAGCTTTCTTT. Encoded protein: CASSLVSGRRNTEAFF.

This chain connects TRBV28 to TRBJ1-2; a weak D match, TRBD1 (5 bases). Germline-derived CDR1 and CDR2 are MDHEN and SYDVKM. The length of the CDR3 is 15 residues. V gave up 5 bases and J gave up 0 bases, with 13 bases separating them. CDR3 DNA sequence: TGTGCCAGCAGTGTAACTACAGGACCTAACTATGGCTACACCTTC. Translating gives CASSVTTGPNYGYTF.

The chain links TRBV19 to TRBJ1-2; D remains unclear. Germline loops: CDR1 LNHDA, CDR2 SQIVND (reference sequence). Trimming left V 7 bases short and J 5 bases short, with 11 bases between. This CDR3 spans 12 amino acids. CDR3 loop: CASNTGSYGYTF. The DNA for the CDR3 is TGTGCCAGTAACACGGGATCTTATGGCTACACCTTC.

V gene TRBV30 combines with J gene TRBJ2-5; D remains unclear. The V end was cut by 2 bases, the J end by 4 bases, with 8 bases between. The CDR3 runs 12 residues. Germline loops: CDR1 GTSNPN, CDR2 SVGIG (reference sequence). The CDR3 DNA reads TGTGCCTGGAGTATGACTCCAGAGACCCAGTACTTC. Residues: CAWSMTPETQYF.

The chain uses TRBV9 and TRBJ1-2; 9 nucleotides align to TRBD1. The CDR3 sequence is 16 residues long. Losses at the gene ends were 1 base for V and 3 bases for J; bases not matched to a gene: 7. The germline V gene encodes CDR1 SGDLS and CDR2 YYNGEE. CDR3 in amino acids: CASSVRGDRVDYGYTF. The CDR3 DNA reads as TGTGCCAGCAGCGTAAGAGGGGACAGGGTAGACTATGGCTACACCTTC.

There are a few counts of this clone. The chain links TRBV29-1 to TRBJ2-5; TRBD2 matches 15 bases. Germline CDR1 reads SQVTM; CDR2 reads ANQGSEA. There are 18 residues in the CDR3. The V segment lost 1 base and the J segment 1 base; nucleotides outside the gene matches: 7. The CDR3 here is CSVEGTSGRVSSQETQYF. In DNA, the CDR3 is TGCAGCGTTGAAGGGACTAGCGGGAGGGTATCATCCCAAGAGACCCAGTACTTC.

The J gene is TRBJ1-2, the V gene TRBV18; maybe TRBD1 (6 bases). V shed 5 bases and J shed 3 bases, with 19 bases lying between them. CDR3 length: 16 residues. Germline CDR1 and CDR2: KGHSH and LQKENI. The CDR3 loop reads CASSSQGQQGDYGYTF. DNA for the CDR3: TGTGCCAGCTCATCACAAGGTCAACAGGGAGACTATGGCTACACCTTC.

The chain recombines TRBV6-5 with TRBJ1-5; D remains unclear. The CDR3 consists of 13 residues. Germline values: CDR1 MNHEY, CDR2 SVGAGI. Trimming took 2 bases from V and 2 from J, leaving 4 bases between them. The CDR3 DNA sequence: TGTGCCAGCAGTTACCAGGGCAATCAGCCCCAGCATTTT. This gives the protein CASSYQGNQPQHF.